This TCR beta chain was captured in a study of PD-1 blockade in classical Hodgkin lymphoma. Across the whole study: Patients were infused with nivolumab 3 mg/kg every 2 weeks.

The germline V gene encodes CDR1 SGDLS and CDR2 YYNGEE. V shed 4 bases and J shed 1 base, with 20 bases lying between them. This CDR3 has 17 residues. Produced via immunoSEQ multiplex PCR; TCRdb's table is partial and in-frame only. This table holds 20,000 to 30,000 clones, approximately 80% found once. In every patient, relapse followed autologous stem cell transplantation, while exposure to brentuximab vedotin differed. When best responses were assessed, they were complete response, partial response or progressive disease. The sample was peripheral blood mononuclear cells (PBMCs), taken before the second cycle of nivolumab. This chain connects TRBV9 to TRBJ1-1; D is unresolved. This receptor was taken from a human donor with classical Hodgkin lymphoma. CDR3 region: CASSPNQRHTGNTEAFF. The CDR3 DNA reads as TGTGCCAGCAGCCCCAACCAGAGACACACTGGGAACACTGAAGCTTTCTTT.